This is a list of T cell receptor beta chains from one sample in a study of cytomegalovirus exposure and HLA in healthy donors. Using immunoSEQ multiplex PCR, the repertoire was profiled, and TCRdb retains in-frame clones only, with some absent. Counted here are around 250,000 clones, 90% occurring once; the ten biggest clones make up around 3.1%. Material: PBMCs. All receptors derive from a young woman in good health and CMV-seronegative. Both conserved end residues are part of each CDR3. D genes are given only for firm matches. The size entry is marked missing in some rows and otherwise reads once, few, many or a size class.

.	TRBV30	TRBJ2-5	.	TGTGCCTGGAGTGGAGGAGAGACCCAGTACTTC	CAWSGGETQYF
.	TRBV27	TRBJ2-1	.	TGTGCCAGCAGTTTATCGAGCCCGGCAGGGAACAATGAGCAGTTCTTC	CASSLSSPAGNNEQFF
TRBD2	TRBV29-1	TRBJ2-7	.	TGCAGCGTTGAGGGGCTAGCGGGAGACGAGCAGTACTTC	CSVEGLAGDEQYF
TRBD2	TRBV4-1	TRBJ2-7	.	TGCGCCAGCAGCCTCGGGATAGCGGGAGGGTTATACGAGCAGTACTTC	CASSLGIAGGLYEQYF
TRBD2	TRBV29-1	TRBJ2-7	.	TGCAGCGGACTAGCGGGTTCCTACGAGCAGTACTTC	CSGLAGSYEQYF
.	TRBV4-3	TRBJ1-2	.	TGCGCCAGCAGCCAAGATGCCAGGGGATATGGCTACACCTTC	CASSQDARGYGYTF
.	TRBV4-3	TRBJ2-6	.	TGCGCCAGCAGCCAAGATAGGGGGAGCTCTGGGGCCAACGTCCTGACTTTC	CASSQDRGSSGANVLTF
.	TRBV7-2	TRBJ2-2	.	TGTGCCAGCAGCTCTAGAGGGCTACGGGAGCTGTTTTTT	CASSSRGLRELFF
.	TRBV28	TRBJ2-7	.	TGTGCCAGCAGTTTTGATTTCCGGGCCCAAGGCGAGCAGTACTTC	CASSFDFRAQGEQYF
.	TRBV6-5	TRBJ2-7	.	TGTGCCAGCAGACCCGGGGCCCCGGAACCCTACGAGCAGTACTTC	CASRPGAPEPYEQYF
.	TRBV27	TRBJ2-3	.	TGTGCCAGCAGTCCTACAGGGTCCACGCAGTATTTT	CASSPTGSTQYF
TRBD1	TRBV28	TRBJ2-7	.	TGTGCCAGCATACCGGCAGGGGGTTCCGAGCAGTACTTC	CASIPAGGSEQYF
TRBD2	TRBV28	TRBJ2-1	.	TGTGCCAGCAGGGCGGGACTAGCGGGCCAAGAAGGGTACAATGAGCAGTTCTTC	CASRAGLAGQEGYNEQFF
.	TRBV9	TRBJ2-6	.	TGTGCCAGCAGCGTAGAAACAGGCTCTGGGGCCAACGTCCTGACTTTC	CASSVETGSGANVLTF
.	TRBV20-1	TRBJ2-5	.	TGCAGTGCAATCCAAGAGACCCAGTACTTC	CSAIQETQYF
TRBD1	TRBV7-8	TRBJ1-2	.	TGTGCCAGCAGCTTAAAAAGACAGGGAGTCGATGGCTACACCTTC	CASSLKRQGVDGYTF
TRBD1	TRBV5-1	TRBJ1-1	.	TGCGCCAGCAGCTTCGCAGGGGGAAGGAACACTGAAGCTTTCTTT	CASSFAGGRNTEAFF
.	TRBV6-1	TRBJ2-1	once	TGTGCCAGCAGTGGGGGCGAGGGACACAATGAGCAGTTCTTC	CASSGGEGHNEQFF